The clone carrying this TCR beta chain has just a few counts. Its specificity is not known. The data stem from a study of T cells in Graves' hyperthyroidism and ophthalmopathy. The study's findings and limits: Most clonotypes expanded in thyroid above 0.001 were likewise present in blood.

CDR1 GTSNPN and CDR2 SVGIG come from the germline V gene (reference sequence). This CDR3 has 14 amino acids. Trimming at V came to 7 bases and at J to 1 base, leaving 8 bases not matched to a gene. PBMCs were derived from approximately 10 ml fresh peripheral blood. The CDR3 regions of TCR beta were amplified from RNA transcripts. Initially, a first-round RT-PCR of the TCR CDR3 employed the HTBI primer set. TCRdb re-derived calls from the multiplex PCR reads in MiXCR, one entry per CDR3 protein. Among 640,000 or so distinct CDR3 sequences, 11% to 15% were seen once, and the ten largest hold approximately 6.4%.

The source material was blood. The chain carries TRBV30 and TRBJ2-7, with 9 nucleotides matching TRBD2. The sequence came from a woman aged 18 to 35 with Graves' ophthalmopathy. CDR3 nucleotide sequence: TGTGCCTCAGGAGGGGCGGGAGGGTCCTACGAGCAGTACTTC. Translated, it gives CASGGAGGSYEQYF.